The 25 T cell receptor beta chains presented below share a single source sample, sequenced in a study of Ad26.COV2.S vaccination and SARS-CoV-2 variants. Assay used: immunoSEQ multiplex PCR; TCRdb lists only in-frame clones, some missing. The sample holds about 390,000 clones; roughly nine tenths are singletons and the top ten take roughly 3%. Specified treatment: 19 received Ad26.COV2.S at low or high dose, single or two shots; roughly five received placebo; per-sample allocation not given. Specimens were obtained on day 63 following the first vaccine or placebo injection. Sequencing was performed on peripheral blood, taken in a trial of Ad26.COV2.S vaccine versus placebo. All receptors derive from a person aged 18-65 years who received the Ad26.COV2.S COVID-19 vaccine or a placebo.

The chain recombines TRBV5-4 with TRBJ2-2; weak D call: TRBD2 (5 bases). V was trimmed by 3 bases and J by 7 bases, leaving 16 bases between them. This CDR3 has 15 amino acids. CDR1 SGHNT and CDR2 YYREEE come from the germline V gene (reference sequence). CDR3 protein: CASSSQTTLDGELFF. As DNA, the CDR3 is TGTGCCAGCAGCTCTCAGACTACGCTCGACGGGGAGCTGTTTTTT.

There are a few counts of this clone. V gene TRBV28 combines with J gene TRBJ2-7; 8 bases are shared with TRBD2. Germline lookup yields CDR1 MDHEN and CDR2 SYDVKM. The CDR3 totals 15 residues. V was clipped by 5 bases and J by 3 bases; unmatched bases: 9. The CDR3 bases are TGTGCCAGCAGTCCTCCACTAGCGGACCTCTACGAGCAGTACTTC. It encodes CASSPPLADLYEQYF.

The chain uses TRBV2 and TRBJ2-5; D not certain. This CDR3 is 14 amino acids long. CDR1 is SNHLY and CDR2 is FYNNEI in the germline V gene. V lost 5 bases and J 1 base, leaving 11 bases between the germline ends. The CDR3 region is CASSSEKFQETQYF. CDR3 bases: TGTGCCAGCAGTTCAGAAAAATTCCAAGAGACCCAGTACTTC. The entire variable domain, with the rest obtained from reference TRBV2 and TRBJ2-5, is as follows: EPEVTQTPSHQVTQMGQEVILRCVPISNHLYFYWYRQILGQKVEFLVSFYNNEISEKSEIFDDQFSVERPDGSNFTLKIRSTKLEDSAMYFCASSSEKFQETQYFGPGTRLLVL.

This chain uses TRBV7-8 with TRBJ2-7; D might be TRBD2 (5 bases). From germline, CDR1 is SGHVS and CDR2 FQNEAQ. This CDR3 contains 18 residues. Deletions cut 5 bases from V and 7 bases from J, with 30 bases between. This CDR3 is CASSPGVMRMRKGGEQYF. In nucleotides, the CDR3 is TGTGCCAGCAGCCCCGGGGTTATGAGGATGCGGAAGGGCGGGGAGCAGTACTTC.

The V and J genes are TRBV30 and TRBJ2-2; no reliable D call. The V end lost 4 bases, the J end lost 8 bases, and 14 bases lay between the germline ends. CDR1 and CDR2 from the germline V gene are GTSNPN and SVGIG (reference sequence). There are 13 residues in the CDR3. CDR3: CAWTGTLTGELFF. CDR3 coding DNA: TGTGCCTGGACTGGAACTCTGACTGGGGAGCTGTTTTTT. The whole variable domain, filled in from reference TRBV30 and TRBJ2-2, reads SQTIHQWPATLVQPVGSPLSLECTVEGTSNPNLYWYRQAAGRGLQLLFYSVGIGQISSEVPQNLSASRPQDRQFILSSKKLLLSDSGFYLCAWTGTLTGELFFGEGSRLTVL.

The chain has TRBV7-9 and TRBJ2-7, with 9 bases aligning to TRBD2. The CDR3 extends over 15 amino acids. Trimming cost V 0 bases and J 3 bases; bases outside gene matches: 3. Germline loops: CDR1 SEHNR, CDR2 FQNEAQ (reference sequence). The CDR3 protein is CASSLASSGNYEQYF. CDR3 bases: TGTGCCAGCAGCTTAGCCTCTAGCGGGAACTACGAGCAGTACTTC.

The chain has TRBV9 and TRBJ1-2, with TRBD1 matching over 9 bases. The CDR3 is 17 residues long. Germline lookup yields CDR1 SGDLS and CDR2 YYNGEE. J gave up 7 bases and V 6 bases, and 19 bases lay outside the gene matches. CDR3 sequence (DNA): TGTGCCAGCACCCCCTTCGTACAGGGGGCCCTTGATAGTGGCTACACCTTC. It codes for CASTPFVQGALDSGYTF.

The chain recombines TRBV19 with TRBJ2-2, with 7 bases aligning to TRBD1. Germline lookup yields CDR1 LNHDA and CDR2 SQIVND (reference sequence). There are 16 residues in the CDR3. J was trimmed by 2 bases and V by 5 bases; bases with no gene match: 8. The CDR3 reads CASSLRQGTNTGELFF. DNA for the CDR3: TGTGCCAGTAGTCTGCGACAGGGAACAAACACCGGGGAGCTGTTTTTT.

The genes are TRBV19 and TRBJ2-7, with unresolved D. The CDR3 runs to 14 residues. Trimming removed 6 bases at V and 1 base at J, with 13 bases between. Germline CDR1 and CDR2: LNHDA and SQIVND (reference sequence). CDR3 loop: CASSLVISSYEQYF. CDR3 in DNA: TGTGCCAGTAGCTTAGTTATTTCGTCCTACGAGCAGTACTTC.

This chain joins TRBV14 and TRBJ2-2; perhaps TRBD1 as D (6 bases). Germline CDR1 is SGHDN and CDR2 is FVKESK. The V end lost 3 bases, the J end lost 4 bases, and 9 bases lay between the germline ends. The length of the CDR3 is 14 residues. CDR3 sequence (DNA): TGTGCCAGCAGCCAGGGGGCGCCCACCGGGGAGCTGTTTTTT. It encodes CASSQGAPTGELFF.

The chain carries TRBV12-3 or TRBV12-4 and TRBJ1-3; no reliable D call. V was clipped by 1 base and J by 4 bases, with 5 bases between them. The CDR3 length is 13 residues. The CDR3 spells CASSLVTGNTIYF. As DNA, the CDR3 is TGTGCCAGCAGTTTAGTTACGGGAAACACCATATATTTT.

The CDR3 DNA sequence: TGTGCCAGCAGCACAGGACAGGTCTACGGCTACACCTTC. This gives the protein CASSTGQVYGYTF. This sequence joins TRBV12-3 or TRBV12-4 and TRBJ1-2; 7 positions agree with TRBD1. The CDR3 has 13 amino acids. V lost 6 bases and J lost 8; bases outside the gene matches: 9.

The sample holds a few counts of this clone. The chain has TRBV4-3 and TRBJ2-1; TRBD2 agrees at 8 bases. Trimming cost V 2 bases and J 5 bases; bases outside gene matches: 14. The length of the CDR3 is 18 residues. Germline CDR1 is LGHNA and CDR2 is YSLEER. This CDR3 is CASSQSPQGAGEDNEQFF. The CDR3 DNA reads as TGCGCCAGCAGCCAAAGCCCCCAGGGAGCGGGGGAGGACAATGAGCAGTTCTTC.

J is TRBJ2-5 and V is TRBV7-6, with TRBD1 identical over 7 bases. V gave up 4 bases and J gave up 4 bases; unmatched junction bases: 9. Per the germline V gene, CDR1 is SGHVS and CDR2 is FNYEAQ. CDR3 size: 15 residues. CDR3 in amino acids: CASSSIRQGGETQYF. Written as DNA, the CDR3 is TGTGCCAGCAGCTCTATCCGACAGGGCGGAGAGACCCAGTACTTC.

The gene calls are TRBV4-3 and TRBJ2-7; maybe TRBD1 (6 bases). Looked up from germline, CDR1 is LGHNA and CDR2 is YSLEER. V lost 0 bases and J 7 bases, leaving 19 bases between the germline ends. The CDR3 is 16 amino acids. CDR3 sequence reads: CASSQDPQGSLREQYF. The CDR3 nucleotides read TGCGCCAGCAGCCAAGACCCACAGGGCTCCCTCCGGGAGCAGTACTTC.

This clone appeared a few times. This chain joins TRBV3-1 (or the pseudogene TRBV3-2) and TRBJ1-2, with D unclear. The CDR3 spans 12 residues. Trimming removed 4 bases at V and 8 bases at J, with 11 bases between. Germline-derived CDR1 and CDR2 are LGHDT and YNNKEL (reference sequence). The CDR3 region is CASSPGPLGYTF. CDR3 bases: TGTGCCAGCAGCCCCGGACCATTAGGCTACACCTTC.

The chain recombines TRBV7-8 with TRBJ1-2, with D perhaps matching TRBD1 (5 bases). Trimming stripped 5 bases from V and 8 bases from J, with 21 bases between. In germline, CDR1 is SGHVS, CDR2 FQNEAQ. The CDR3 extends over 15 amino acids. For the CDR3, the DNA is TGTGCCAGCAGCGCCCGAATCCCAGGGTCGGAAGGCTACACCTTC. Amino acid sequence: CASSARIPGSEGYTF.

V gene TRBV6-5 combines with J gene TRBJ2-2, with TRBD1 identical over 10 bases. V dropped 7 bases and J dropped 7; count of bases not matched to a gene: 9. The CDR3 sequence is 15 residues long. Germline lookup yields CDR1 MNHEY and CDR2 SVGAGI. CDR3: CASTRQGANFGELFF. As DNA, the CDR3 is TGTGCCAGCACTCGACAGGGGGCAAATTTCGGGGAGCTGTTTTTT.

The chain couples TRBV7-6 to TRBJ2-3, with 13 bases matching TRBD2. The CDR3 totals 18 residues. Per the germline V gene, CDR1 is SGHVS and CDR2 is FNYEAQ. V gave up 4 bases and J gave up 1 base; unmatched junction bases: 8. The CDR3 DNA reads as TGTGCCAGCAGCTCGACTAGCGGGGGGTCCTTGGGCACAGATACGCAGTATTTT. Translation: CASSSTSGGSLGTDTQYF. Full variable domain (missing parts from reference TRBV7-6 and TRBJ2-3): GAGVSQSPRYKVTKRGQDVALRCDPISGHVSLYWYRQALGQGPEFLTYFNYEAQQDKSGLPNDRFSAERPEGSISTLTIQRTEQRDSAMYRCASSSTSGGSLGTDTQYFGPGTRLTVL.

V usage is TRBV7-2 and J usage is TRBJ1-1, with 8 bases that match TRBD1. From germline, CDR1 is SGHTA and CDR2 FQGNSA. V was pared by 5 bases and J by 1 base, with 12 bases of the junction left unmatched. The CDR3 sequence is 17 residues long. CDR3 protein: CASSPSIWTGTNTEAFF. The CDR3 nucleotides read TGTGCCAGCAGCCCCTCTATTTGGACAGGGACGAACACTGAAGCTTTCTTT.

The V gene is TRBV2, the J gene TRBJ1-1; possibly TRBD1 for D (5 bases). The ends were cut back, 6 bases at V and 5 bases at J, with 13 bases in the middle. The CDR3 sequence is 13 residues long. Germline values: CDR1 SNHLY, CDR2 FYNNEI. CDR3 in DNA: TGTGCCAGCAGGGGAACAGGAGGGACTGAAGCTTTCTTT. This translates into CASRGTGGTEAFF. Combining the CDR3 with reference TRBV2 and TRBJ1-1 gives the whole variable domain EPEVTQTPSHQVTQMGQEVILRCVPISNHLYFYWYRQILGQKVEFLVSFYNNEISEKSEIFDDQFSVERPDGSNFTLKIRSTKLEDSAMYFCASRGTGGTEAFFGQGTRLTVV.

The chain couples TRBV11-2 to TRBJ1-3; D ambiguous. The CDR3 contains 15 residues. V was clipped by 4 bases and J by 0 bases, with 10 bases between them. Germline V gene lookup returns CDR1 SGHAT and CDR2 FQNNGV. The CDR3 DNA reads TGTGCCAGCAGCTCCAAAGGATTCTCTGGAAACACCATATATTTT. Residues: CASSSKGFSGNTIYF.

The rearrangement joins TRBV6-5 to TRBJ1-4; the D gene is possibly TRBD1 (5 bases). Trimming pared 8 bases from V and 2 bases from J, leaving 15 bases between. Germline V gene data show CDR1 as MNHEY and CDR2 as SVGAGI. The CDR3 contains 15 residues. CDR3 nucleotide sequence: TGTGCCAGCCTCCGAGATGGGGGGACTAATGAAAAACTGTTTTTT. This translates into CASLRDGGTNEKLFF.

The chain joins TRBV5-5 to TRBJ2-2, with D maybe TRBD1 (6 bases). Per germline, CDR1 SGHKS and CDR2 YYEKEE (reference sequence). This CDR3 is built from 15 residues. V dropped 0 bases and J dropped 6 bases, with 12 bases sitting between them. The CDR3 DNA is TGTGCCAGCAGCTTGGCAGGGGACACTCCCGGGGAGCTGTTTTTT. It specifies CASSLAGDTPGELFF.

The CDR3 nucleotides read TGTGCCAGCAGTCCCCCCTTTCGGGCCCAGTACTTC. Encoded protein: CASSPPFRAQYF. V is TRBV6-2 or TRBV6-3 and J is TRBJ2-5, with D hard to call. The V end was cut by 5 bases, the J end by 9 bases, with 13 bases between. Germline lookup yields CDR1 MNHEY and CDR2 SVGEGT. The CDR3 is made up of 12 amino acids.